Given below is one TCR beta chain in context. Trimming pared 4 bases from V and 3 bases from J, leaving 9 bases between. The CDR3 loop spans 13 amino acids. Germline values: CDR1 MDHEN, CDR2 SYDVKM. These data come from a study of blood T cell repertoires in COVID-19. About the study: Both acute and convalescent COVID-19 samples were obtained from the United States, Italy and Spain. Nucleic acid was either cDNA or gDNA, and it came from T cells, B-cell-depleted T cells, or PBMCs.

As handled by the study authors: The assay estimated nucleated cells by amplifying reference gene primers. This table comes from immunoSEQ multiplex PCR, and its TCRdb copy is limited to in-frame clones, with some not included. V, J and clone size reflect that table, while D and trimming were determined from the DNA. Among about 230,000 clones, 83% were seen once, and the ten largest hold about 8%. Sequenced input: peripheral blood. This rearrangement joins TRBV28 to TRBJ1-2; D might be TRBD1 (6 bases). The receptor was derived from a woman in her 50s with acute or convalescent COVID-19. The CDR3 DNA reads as TGTGCCAGCAGTTCGCCAGGGGACTATGGCTACACCTTC. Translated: CASSSPGDYGYTF.